Following are 9 T cell receptor beta chains from one sample sequenced in a study of shared clonotypes between healthy human individuals. Clones were read by immunoSEQ multiplex PCR, and TCRdb kept only the in-frame ones, dropping some. The sample has around 100,000 clones; less than 80% are singletons. The sample consisted of memory CD8+ T cells sorted from blood. Subset: CD45RO+ cells pooled with CCR7-negative TemRA cells. The receptors were sampled from a woman aged 25 to 45 in good health.

The chain employs TRBV2 and TRBJ1-5; 7 nucleotides agree with TRBD1. V trimming: 5 bases; J trimming: 15 bases; junction bases outside the gene matches: 19. The CDR3 extends over 15 amino acids. Germline V gene lookup returns CDR1 SNHLY and CDR2 FYNNEI. In DNA, the CDR3 is TGTGCCAGCAGTAGACTCGTACAGGGGACGCGGCCTTTGCATTTT. It yields the protein CASSRLVQGTRPLHF.

The rearrangement uses TRBV4-1 and TRBJ2-3, with unresolved D. This CDR3 has 11 amino acids. Trimming cost V 1 base and J 6 bases, with 2 bases left between them. In germline, CDR1 is MGHRA, CDR2 YSYEKL. CDR3 in DNA: TGCGCCAGCAGCCAAGTGGATACGCAGTATTTT. Residues: CASSQVDTQYF.

This clone was seen a handful of times. This chain joins TRBV6-5 and TRBJ1-1; D is unresolved. V was cut by 8 bases and J by 3 bases, with 13 bases left in between. The CDR3 contains 13 residues. The V gene's germline CDR1 is MNHEY and CDR2 SVGAGI. The CDR3, as DNA: TGTGCCAGCTTTAAAGGGAGGGACACTGAAGCTTTCTTT. This sequence encodes CASFKGRDTEAFF.

This chain links TRBV7-9 with TRBJ2-7; 10 bases align to TRBD1. Germline trimming cut 5 bases from V and 5 bases from J; bases unmatched to any gene: 6. This CDR3 has 14 residues. Germline loops: CDR1 SEHNR, CDR2 FQNEAQ (reference sequence). The CDR3 is CASSPGQGIDEQYF. The CDR3 DNA follows: TGTGCCAGCAGCCCGGGACAGGGGATTGACGAGCAGTACTTC.

This clone appeared a single time. The V gene is TRBV25-1, the J gene TRBJ2-1; TRBD2 agrees at 12 bases. Germline V gene data show CDR1 as MGHDK and CDR2 as SYGVNS. This CDR3 comprises 18 residues. The trim removed 4 bases at V and 4 bases at J, leaving 11 bases unmatched. The CDR3 loop reads CASSAERLAGVKYNEQFF. The CDR3 DNA follows: TGTGCCAGCAGTGCAGAGAGACTAGCGGGAGTAAAGTACAATGAGCAGTTCTTC.

This clone was detected a few times. The chain combines TRBV6-5 with TRBJ2-7, with D possibly matching TRBD2 (7 bases). Germline CDR1 is MNHEY and CDR2 is SVGAGI. The V gene lost 5 bases and the J gene lost 0 bases, with 11 bases spanning the gap. This CDR3 contains 14 residues. The CDR3 DNA sequence: TGTGCCAGCAGTGGGAGGGGGAGCTCCTACGAGCAGTACTTC. Translated: CASSGRGSSYEQYF.

This sequence joins TRBV25-1 and TRBJ2-7; D is ambiguous. CDR3 length equals 14 residues. Germline assignment: CDR1 MGHDK and CDR2 SYGVNS. V lost 4 bases to trimming and J lost 5 bases, with 15 bases between them. CDR3 sequence (DNA): TGTGCCAGCAGTGGCCAAGGGAAAAGCAACGAGCAGTACTTC. Translation: CASSGQGKSNEQYF.

This clone appeared many times. V gene TRBV7-8 combines with J gene TRBJ2-1; possible D gene TRBD2, 5 bases. V was clipped by 1 base and J by 1 base, with 8 bases between them. CDR3 length equals 15 residues. The germline CDR1 and CDR2 sequences are SGHVS and FQNEAQ. The CDR3 DNA is TGTGCCAGCAGCTTAGGACTACTATCCTACAATGAGCAGTTCTTC. This codes for CASSLGLLSYNEQFF.

This clone has a single count. The chain couples TRBV5-6 to TRBJ2-1; the D is unclear. The germline CDR1 and CDR2 sequences are SGHDT and YYEEEE. V shed 0 bases and J shed 6 bases, with 4 bases lying between them. The CDR3 runs 12 residues. CDR3 sequence: CASSLVANEQFF. CDR3 coding DNA: TGTGCCAGCAGCTTGGTCGCCAATGAGCAGTTCTTC.